Included here is one T cell receptor beta chain sequence, with context. The CDR3 spans 15 residues. Germline CDR1 SGHRS, CDR2 YFSETQ. V was cut by 4 bases and J by 3 bases, with 16 bases left in between. Here immunoSEQ multiplex PCR was the method, and the copy in TCRdb shows in-frame clones only, minus some. The repertoire consists of 120,000 or so clones, with 75% to 90% occurring once and the leading ten covering around 4.5%. The source of the sample is a study of cytomegalovirus exposure and HLA in healthy donors. V is TRBV5-1 and J is TRBJ1-2; D remains unclear. The sample was PBMCs. The sequence came from a man between 18 and 29 years old in good health and CMV-seropositive. The DNA for the CDR3 is TGCGCCAGCAGCCCCGTAGAGCAGCGTGACTATGGCTACACCTTC. Encoded protein: CASSPVEQRDYGYTF.